Below, 2 T cell receptor beta chains from the same sample are listed, as sequenced in a study of cytomegalovirus exposure and HLA in healthy donors. PCR was performed using 60 Vbeta and 13 Jbeta primers. The data were produced by immunoSEQ multiplex PCR, yet TCRdb's version contains in-frame clones alone and is incomplete. The sample holds about 120,000 clones, 79% seen once. The specimen sequenced was PBMCs. Every receptor here comes from a woman younger than 35 in good health and CMV-seropositive.

The chain's CDR3 is CASSPGQGRYEQYF. CDR3 sequence (DNA): TGTGCCAGCAGCCCGGGACAGGGGAGATACGAGCAGTACTTC. The V gene is TRBV9, the J gene TRBJ2-7, with TRBD1 matching over 10 bases. This CDR3 spans 14 amino acids. V trimming: 4 bases; J trimming: 4 bases; junction bases outside the gene matches: 5. CDR1 and CDR2 (germline): SGDLS, YYNGEE.

The CDR3 loop reads CASSYSGSGNPGTQYF. The CDR3 nucleotides are TGTGCCAGCAGTTACAGCGGTAGCGGGAACCCTGGGACCCAGTACTTC. V gene TRBV6-5 combines with J gene TRBJ2-5; 8 positions match TRBD2. Germline values: CDR1 MNHEY, CDR2 SVGAGI. The J segment lost 7 bases and the V segment lost 2 bases, leaving 12 bases of the junction unmatched. CDR3 length equals 16 residues.